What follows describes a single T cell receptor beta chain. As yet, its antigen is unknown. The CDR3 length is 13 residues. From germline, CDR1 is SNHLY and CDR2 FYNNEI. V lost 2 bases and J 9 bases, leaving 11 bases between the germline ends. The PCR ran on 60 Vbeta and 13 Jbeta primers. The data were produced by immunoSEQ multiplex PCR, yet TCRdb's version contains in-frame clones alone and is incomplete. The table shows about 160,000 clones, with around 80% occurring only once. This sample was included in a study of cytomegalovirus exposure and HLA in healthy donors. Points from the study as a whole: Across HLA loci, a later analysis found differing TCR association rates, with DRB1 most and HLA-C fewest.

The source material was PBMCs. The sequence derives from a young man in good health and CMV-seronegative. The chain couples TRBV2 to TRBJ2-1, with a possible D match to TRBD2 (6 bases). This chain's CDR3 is CASSENGGGEQFF. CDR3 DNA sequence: TGTGCCAGCAGTGAAAATGGGGGAGGTGAGCAGTTCTTC.